This T cell receptor beta chain stems from a study of naive and memory T cell subsets. Germline V CDR1 and CDR2: MRHNA, SNTAGT. The CDR3 runs to 14 residues. With 4 bases clipped from V and 10 bases from J, the junction kept 9 bases outside the gene matches. The beta constant-region primer was an equimolar mix of two oligonucleotides covering TRBC1 and TRBC2. Four rounds of PCR amplified the ligated cDNA using nested alpha and beta constant-region primers plus SP2. MiXCR was run by TCRdb on the UMI-ligation and nested PCR reads, yielding one entry per CDR3 protein. The sample gives 15,000 to 20,000 distinct CDR3 sequences, roughly 8.7% of which show up once; 23% is in the top ten. CMV status came from CD4+ T cell IFNgamma after overnight CMV lysate stimulation of fresh PBMCs. Four subsets defined by CD45RA and CD27 were sorted after CD3, CD4, CD8 and live/dead staining. This clonotype was recorded a few times.

The sequenced sample consisted of central memory CD8+ T cells from blood. The chain employs TRBV6-4 and TRBJ2-1; 8 positions match TRBD2. The receptor's source is a human donor in good health. The CDR3 here is CASSVQAGAGEQFF. The CDR3 bases are TGTGCCAGCAGTGTCCAAGCGGGAGCGGGAGAGCAGTTCTTC.